This T cell receptor (beta chain) was retrieved from a study of blood T cell repertoires in COVID-19. At the level of the study: The United States, Italy and Spain supplied acute and convalescent COVID-19 samples. PBMCs, B-cell-depleted T cells, or T cells were the source of the cDNA or gDNA that made up the material.

The CDR3 has 14 residues. The V gene end was trimmed by 6 bases and the J gene end by 2 bases; junction bases not matched to a gene: 6. CDR1 and CDR2 (germline): ENHRY, SYGVKD. Seattle's cohort entered during active infection and was followed longitudinally. Original processing methods: Amplification from reference gene primers served as the basis for estimated nucleated cell counts. The data were produced by immunoSEQ multiplex PCR, yet TCRdb's version contains in-frame clones alone and is incomplete. V, J and clone size derive from that table, while D and trimming were established from the DNA sequence. The sample records approximately 300,000 clones, roughly 90% being singletons.

The specimen sequenced was peripheral blood. The source of this sequence is a woman in her 30s with COVID-19, enrolled during active disease. The V gene is TRBV10-3, the J gene TRBJ1-1; the match to TRBD1 covers 7 bases. The CDR3 loop is CAIRGRDSNTEAFF. In DNA form, the CDR3 reads TGTGCCATCAGGGGACGGGACAGTAACACTGAAGCTTTCTTT.